This T cell receptor beta chain was recorded in a study of shared clonotypes between healthy human individuals. The method was immunoSEQ multiplex PCR; TCRdb's version includes in-frame clones alone and lacks a portion of them. The table records nearly 2 million clones, approximately 94% of them present only once. The CDR3 length is 14 residues. Germline loops: CDR1 MNHEY, CDR2 SMNVEV (reference sequence). The J segment lost 6 bases and the V segment lost 5 bases, leaving 6 bases of the junction unmatched. Only CD45RO-negative cells positively selected for CCR7 counted as naive CD8 cells, so terminally differentiated effector memory CD45RA+ cells were excluded.

V usage is TRBV27 and J usage is TRBJ2-2; 7 nucleotides agree with TRBD2. This TCR derives from a man between 18 and 35 years old in good health. Sequencing was done on a sample of naive CD8+ T cells sorted from blood. The CDR3 sequence: CASSPTGRAGELFF. The CDR3 DNA reads TGTGCCAGCAGTCCGACGGGGAGGGCCGGGGAGCTGTTTTTT.